Sequencing of this T cell receptor beta chain was carried out in a study of shared clonotypes between healthy human individuals. Profiled with immunoSEQ multiplex PCR; TCRdb holds only in-frame clones, not every one. In the table there are under 1,100,000 clones, more than 65% of which are singletons. The V and J ends lost 6 bases and 2 bases, in that order; junction bases with no gene match: 5. CDR1 and CDR2 from the germline V gene are LNHDA and SQIVND (reference sequence). CDR3 length equals 14 residues. This receptor was identified in a man between 18 and 29 years old in good health. Material for sequencing was memory CD4+ T cells sorted from blood. Regarding subset: CD45RA-negative fraction. The chain combines TRBV19 with TRBJ1-1; 8 bases are a match to TRBD1. CDR3 coding DNA: TGTGCCAGTAGGCCGACAGGGGTAAACACTGAAGCTTTCTTT. Amino acid sequence: CASRPTGVNTEAFF.